The 8 T cell receptor beta chains below were found in one sample sequenced in a study of blood T cell repertoires in COVID-19. Repertoires were generated with immunoSEQ multiplex PCR, while TCRdb's copy carries only in-frame clones and drops some. The sample records 85,000 to 100,000 clones, about four fifths being singletons. The sample consisted of peripheral blood. These receptors came from a human donor in a cohort sampled during active COVID-19.

This chain links TRBV7-3 with TRBJ2-7, with 8 bases that match TRBD1. The CDR3 is 14 amino acids. CDR1 is SGHTA and CDR2 is FQGTGA in the germline V gene. The ends lost 5 bases at V and 1 base at J; junction bases unmatched: 4. The CDR3: CASSPDRESYEQYF. The CDR3 DNA reads TGTGCCAGCAGCCCGGACAGGGAATCCTACGAGCAGTACTTC.

This chain joins TRBV5-5 and TRBJ2-7, with D uncertain. V lost 2 bases and J lost 3, with 9 bases in between. This CDR3 is 13 amino acids long. CDR1 is SGHKS and CDR2 is YYEKEE in the germline V gene (reference sequence). The CDR3 region is CASSFPQSYEQYF. Written as DNA, the CDR3 is TGTGCCAGCAGCTTTCCACAGAGCTACGAGCAGTACTTC.

The CDR3 DNA is TGTGCCAGCAGTGAGGGCAGGGCAAGTTTGAATGGCTACACCTTC. Translating it yields CASSEGRASLNGYTF. The chain couples TRBV2 to TRBJ1-2, with a weak D call TRBD1 (5 bases). This CDR3 has 15 residues. The germline V gene encodes CDR1 SNHLY and CDR2 FYNNEI. V was pared by 3 bases and J by 6 bases, with 17 bases between.

The chain's CDR3 is CASSVGTSRGYNEQFF. In DNA, the CDR3 is TGTGCCAGCAGTGTAGGGACTAGCCGCGGGTACAATGAGCAGTTCTTC. The chain links TRBV6-1 to TRBJ2-1; 9 nucleotides align to TRBD2. Losses at the gene ends were 4 bases for V and 4 bases for J; bases not matched to a gene: 8. This CDR3 has 16 residues. The germline gives CDR1 MNHNS, CDR2 SASEGT.

The chain couples TRBV11-3 to TRBJ2-1; 7 nucleotides agree with TRBD2. V was clipped by 0 bases and J by 0 bases; unmatched bases: 8. CDR1 and CDR2 (germline): SGHNT, YENEEA. The length of the CDR3 is 18 residues. The CDR3 is CASSLEKRGDSSYNEQFF. CDR3 sequence (DNA): TGTGCCAGCAGCTTAGAAAAACGGGGGGATAGCTCCTACAATGAGCAGTTCTTC.

The chain carries TRBV6-5 and TRBJ1-1, with D perhaps matching TRBD1 (5 bases). Between the trimmed V and J ends, which lost 0 bases and 7 bases, there was a span of 18 bases. The CDR3 totals 16 residues. Germline V CDR1 and CDR2: MNHEY, SVGAGI. This CDR3 is CASSYSGAARELEAFF. The DNA for the CDR3 is TGTGCCAGCAGTTACTCAGGGGCCGCTAGAGAACTTGAAGCTTTCTTT.

There are a few counts of this clone. The V call is TRBV28, the J call TRBJ1-2; weak D call: TRBD1 (5 bases). In germline, CDR1 is MDHEN, CDR2 SYDVKM. The CDR3 consists of 13 residues. Trimming cost V 5 bases and J 2 bases, with 9 bases left between them. The chain's CDR3 is CASSPTANYGYTF. In DNA, the CDR3 is TGTGCCAGCAGTCCGACAGCAAACTATGGCTACACCTTC.

The genes are TRBV19 and TRBJ2-1; 11 positions agree with TRBD2. Germline lookup yields CDR1 LNHDA and CDR2 SQIVND (reference sequence). With V trimmed by 5 bases and J by 5 bases, 2 bases remained unmatched. The length of the CDR3 is 14 residues. Written as DNA, the CDR3 is TGTGCCAGTAGTGCGGGACTAGCGGACAATGAGCAGTTCTTC. As protein: CASSAGLADNEQFF.